Below are 10 T cell receptor beta chains sequenced from a single sample in a study of T cell responses to AZD1222 COVID-19 vaccine. Assay used: immunoSEQ multiplex PCR; TCRdb lists only in-frame clones, some missing. This sample carries about 120,000 clones, about 86% of them seen once, and the ten largest clones take roughly a sixth. Sequencing was performed on peripheral blood, taken 28 days after the second AZD1222 dose. All receptors derive from an adult who received the AZD1222 COVID-19 vaccine.

In its sample, this clone was seen once. The rearrangement uses TRBV18 and TRBJ1-3; D is uncertain. The germline CDR1 and CDR2 sequences are KGHSH and LQKENI. This CDR3 is 16 amino acids long. V lost 3 bases and J lost 0, with 12 bases in between. Here the CDR3 DNA reads TGTGCCAGCTCACCCCAGACACAAGCCTCTGGAAACACCATATATTTT. Translation gives CASSPQTQASGNTIYF.

This clone has more than one count but fewer than ten. The gene calls are TRBV5-1 and TRBJ1-6; TRBD1 agrees at 9 bases. After removal of 0 bases from V and 9 bases from J, the junction contained 4 bases not matched to a gene. The CDR3 has 15 amino acids. Germline V gene lookup returns CDR1 SGHRS and CDR2 YFSETQ. CDR3 sequence (DNA): TGCGCCAGCAGCTTGGGAGGACAGGGGCGTTCACCCCTCCACTTT. Translation gives CASSLGGQGRSPLHF.

The chain uses TRBV28 and TRBJ2-7; TRBD1 agrees at 10 bases. From germline, CDR1 is MDHEN and CDR2 SYDVKM. Germline trimming cut 6 bases from V and 1 base from J; bases unmatched to any gene: 6. This CDR3 contains 15 residues. CDR3 region: CASRRQGARSYEQYF. CDR3 nucleotide sequence: TGTGCCAGCAGAAGACAGGGGGCAAGGTCCTACGAGCAGTACTTC.

As regards this clone: Relative to the germline gene, one junction end is altered; a read error may explain this. V usage is TRBV7-2 and J usage is TRBJ1-1, with D maybe TRBD1 (6 bases). Germline lookup yields CDR1 SGHTA and CDR2 FQGNSA. The CDR3 consists of 13 residues. The CDR3 DNA is TGTGCCAGCAGCTTGGAGAGGGACACCGAAGCTTTCTTT. It codes for CASSLERDTEAFF.

This clone was observed a handful of times. The gene calls are TRBV28 and TRBJ1-5; D gene unclear. CDR3 length: 16 residues. Per germline, CDR1 MDHEN and CDR2 SYDVKM. Trimming took 5 bases from V and 0 from J, leaving 14 bases between them. CDR3 nucleotide sequence: TGTGCCAGCAGTCCAAGGGTCTATTATAGCAATCAGCCCCAGCATTTT. Encoded protein: CASSPRVYYSNQPQHF.

The rearrangement links TRBV13 to TRBJ1-1; D perhaps matches TRBD1 (5 bases). Germline V CDR1 and CDR2: PRHDT, FYEKMQ (reference sequence). Trimming removed 3 bases from V and 8 bases from J, with 10 bases in between. CDR3 length: 12 amino acids. The CDR3 DNA reads as TGTGCCAGCAGCTTTCCGGGACGGGAAGCTTTCTTT. Its translation is CASSFPGREAFF.

The rearrangement uses TRBV27 and TRBJ1-1, with D hard to call. CDR3 length equals 12 residues. Germline V gene sequence: CDR1 MNHEY, CDR2 SMNVEV (reference sequence). Trimming took 5 bases from V and 8 from J, leaving 12 bases between them. This CDR3 is CASSPGPEEAFF. As DNA, the CDR3 is TGTGCCAGCAGTCCCGGGCCTGAAGAAGCTTTCTTT.

V is TRBV24-1 and J is TRBJ1-5; D is uncertain. Trimming took 1 base from V and 5 from J, leaving 5 bases between them. The CDR3 has 13 residues. Germline values: CDR1 KGHDR, CDR2 SFDVKD. The CDR3 loop reads CATSDFVDQPQHF. The CDR3 DNA follows: TGTGCCACCAGTGATTTCGTGGATCAGCCCCAGCATTTT.

The count of this clone is one. The chain combines TRBV13 with TRBJ1-1; D is perhaps TRBD1 (6 bases). The CDR3 has 14 residues. Per germline, CDR1 PRHDT and CDR2 FYEKMQ (reference sequence). Trimming stripped 5 bases from V and 0 bases from J, with 10 bases between. CDR3 sequence: CASSGRTVNTEAFF. In DNA form, the CDR3 reads TGTGCCAGCAGCGGCCGGACAGTGAACACTGAAGCTTTCTTT.

This clone showed up just once. The chain joins TRBV11-1 to TRBJ2-5; unclear D gene. The CDR3 contains 14 residues. CDR1 is SGHAT, CDR2 FQDESV, per germline (reference sequence). Trimming removed 1 base from V and 5 bases from J, with 11 bases in between. This CDR3 is CASSLDPIRETQYF. The CDR3 DNA is TGTGCCAGCAGCTTAGATCCGATCAGGGAGACCCAGTACTTC. Combining the CDR3 with reference TRBV11-1 and TRBJ2-5 gives the whole variable domain EAEVAQSPRYKITEKSQAVAFWCDPISGHATLYWYRQILGQGPELLVQFQDESVVDDSQLPKDRFSAERLKGVDSTLKIQPAELGDSAMYLCASSLDPIRETQYFGPGTRLLVL.